The 28 T cell receptor beta chains below all came from one sample that was sequenced in a study of beta chain features in type 1 diabetes. Expressed TCRB transcripts got sequenced, as all isolated RNA was reverse transcribed. Only in-frame clones appear in the TCRdb table, and some are missing; sequencing was by immunoSEQ multiplex PCR. The sample holds just over 600,000 clones; less than 20% are singletons and the top ten take around 0.095%. The sample was naive CD4+ T cells from blood. The origin of the receptors is a man younger than 35 in good health.

As regards this clone: At the DNA level, this CDR3 is encoded by other sequences in the same sample as well. The CDR3 bases are TGTGCCAGCAGTTATGGAAGGACAGGGGCCTACGAGCAGTACTTC. Amino acid sequence: CASSYGRTGAYEQYF. V gene TRBV6-5 combines with J gene TRBJ2-7; 9 positions match TRBD1. Germline V lookup: CDR1 MNHEY, CDR2 SVGAGI. The CDR3 is 15 amino acids. The ends lost 3 bases at V and 2 bases at J; junction bases unmatched: 5.

This rearrangement joins TRBV27 to TRBJ1-1; 7 positions agree with TRBD1. Germline V gene sequence: CDR1 MNHEY, CDR2 SMNVEV (reference sequence). V dropped 5 bases and J dropped 2; count of bases not matched to a gene: 11. The CDR3 runs to 16 residues. The CDR3 spells CASSPHRDRFNTEAFF. Here the CDR3 DNA reads TGTGCCAGCAGTCCCCACCGGGACAGATTTAACACTGAAGCTTTCTTT.

This clone came up a few times. The rearrangement uses TRBV25-1 and TRBJ2-7; 8 nucleotides align to TRBD2. The V segment lost 3 bases and the J segment 2 bases; nucleotides outside the gene matches: 3. Per the germline V gene, CDR1 is MGHDK and CDR2 is SYGVNS. CDR3 size: 14 residues. This CDR3 reads CASSEVAGTYEQYF. The CDR3 DNA follows: TGTGCCAGCAGTGAGGTAGCGGGGACCTACGAGCAGTACTTC.

This chain links TRBV19 with TRBJ1-2, with 7 bases identical to TRBD1. Germline V gene lookup returns CDR1 LNHDA and CDR2 SQIVND (reference sequence). J lost 1 base, V lost 7 bases, and 12 bases had no gene match. The CDR3 contains 16 residues. CDR3: CASTSKAGQRNYGYTF. CDR3 nucleotides: TGTGCCAGTACCAGCAAGGCGGGACAGCGTAACTATGGCTACACCTTC.

The CDR3 region is CASSLVPDRYEQYF. Here the CDR3 DNA reads TGCGCCAGCAGCTTGGTTCCGGACAGGTACGAGCAGTACTTC. The rearrangement joins TRBV5-1 to TRBJ2-7; TRBD1 agrees at 7 bases. The CDR3 runs to 14 residues. Trimming removed 0 bases from V and 4 bases from J; junction bases left unmatched: 4. Germline assignment: CDR1 SGHRS and CDR2 YFSETQ.

This clone was recorded a few times. J is TRBJ2-2 and V is TRBV27; D unresolved. Trimming removed 2 bases at V and 4 bases at J, with 2 bases between. Germline V gene data show CDR1 as MNHEY and CDR2 as SMNVEV (reference sequence). CDR3 length: 12 residues. The CDR3 nucleotides read TGTGCCAGCAGTTTACGCACCGGGGAGCTGTTTTTT. Translating it yields CASSLRTGELFF.

The chain uses TRBV27 and TRBJ2-1; D may be TRBD1 or TRBD2 (5 bases each). The CDR3 totals 14 residues. Germline V gene data show CDR1 as MNHEY and CDR2 as SMNVEV (reference sequence). Trimming left V 2 bases short and J 3 bases short, with 8 bases between. CDR3 sequence reads: CASSLQGRYNEQFF. The CDR3 DNA reads TGTGCCAGCAGTTTACAGGGACGCTACAATGAGCAGTTCTTC.

This sequence joins TRBV11-2 and TRBJ2-7, with 9 bases that match TRBD2. With V trimmed by 2 bases and J by 6 bases, 5 bases remained unmatched. The CDR3 is 14 amino acids. CDR1 and CDR2 from the germline V gene are SGHAT and FQNNGV. The CDR3 coding sequence is TGTGCCAGCAGCTTAAGGGGACTAGCATCCGAGCAGTACTTC. Translating it yields CASSLRGLASEQYF.

This clone was seen a few times. Other nucleotide sequences from this sample produce the same CDR3. The chain is built from TRBV28 and TRBJ2-7; the D is unclear. Trimming took off 5 bases at V and 3 bases at J, with 5 bases between the two ends. Germline CDR1 is MDHEN and CDR2 is SYDVKM. This CDR3 region has 11 residues. The CDR3 bases are TGTGCCAGCAGTCTTAACTACGAGCAGTACTTC. Translating gives CASSLNYEQYF.

The chain joins TRBV27 to TRBJ1-3; D not resolved. V was pared by 2 bases and J by 4 bases, with 12 bases between. Germline-derived CDR1 and CDR2 are MNHEY and SMNVEV (reference sequence). The CDR3 loop spans 15 amino acids. Here the CDR3 reads CASSLGVYRGNTIYF. DNA of the CDR3: TGTGCCAGCAGTTTAGGGGTGTATAGGGGAAACACCATATATTTT.

On this clone itself: Mismatch with germline at one junction end may stem from a read error. The rearrangement links TRBV5-1 to TRBJ2-7, with 12 positions matching TRBD2. The CDR3 runs to 14 residues. In germline, CDR1 is SGHRS, CDR2 YFSETQ. This CDR3 is CASSLEARTSGALF. CDR3 bases: TGCGCCAGCAGCTTGGAGGCCCGGACTAGCGGGGCCCTCTTC. The full variable domain, its missing parts supplied by reference TRBV5-1 and TRBJ2-7, is KAGVTQTPRYLIKTRGQQVTLSCSPISGHRSVSWYQQTPGQGLQFLFEYFSETQRNKGNFPGRFSGRQFSNSRSEMNVSTLELGDSALYLCASSLEARTSGALFGPGTRLTVT.

This clone has only a few counts. The chain recombines TRBV5-1 with TRBJ2-3; 8 nucleotides agree with TRBD2. The germline V gene encodes CDR1 SGHRS and CDR2 YFSETQ. The CDR3 runs to 15 residues. V gave up 4 bases and J gave up 6 bases; unmatched junction bases: 10. The DNA for the CDR3 is TGCGCCAGCAGCAATGCTCCGGGGGGGAGCGATACGCAGTATTTT. Amino acid sequence: CASSNAPGGSDTQYF.

The J gene is TRBJ1-5, the V gene TRBV6-6; TRBD1 matches at 8 bases. Trimming cost V 4 bases and J 5 bases; bases outside gene matches: 7. CDR3 size: 15 residues. CDR1 and CDR2 from the germline V gene are MNHNY and SVGAGI (reference sequence). The CDR3 nucleotides are TGTGCCAGCAGTTCCGACAGGGGAGCTTATCAGCCCCAGCATTTT. Its protein product is CASSSDRGAYQPQHF.

This clone was counted between two and nine times. V is TRBV27 and J is TRBJ1-2; no clear D. Germline CDR1 is MNHEY and CDR2 is SMNVEV (reference sequence). Trimming stripped 1 base from V and 4 bases from J, with 19 bases between. CDR3 size: 17 residues. CDR3: CASSLYALTSIGYGYTF. As DNA, the CDR3 is TGTGCCAGCAGTTTATACGCTCTGACTTCTATCGGCTATGGCTACACCTTC.

The chain recombines TRBV27 with TRBJ2-6; D unresolved. CDR1 is MNHEY and CDR2 is SMNVEV in the germline V gene (reference sequence). V shed 4 bases and J shed 0 bases, with 4 bases lying between them. There are 14 residues in the CDR3. CDR3 bases: TGTGCCAGCAGTTCCCTCTCTGGGGCCAACGTCCTGACTTTC. Protein product: CASSSLSGANVLTF. The whole variable domain, remainder taken from reference TRBV27 and TRBJ2-6, is EAQVTQNPRYLITVTGKKLTVTCSQNMNHEYMSWYRQDPGLGLRQIYYSMNVEVTDKGDVPEGYKVSRKEKRNFPLILESPSPNQTSLYFCASSSLSGANVLTFGAGSRLTVL.

This clone was found a few times. The CDR3 here is CASSYVATDTQYF. The CDR3 bases are TGTGCCAGCAGTTACGTGGCCACAGATACGCAGTATTTT. The chain combines TRBV6-5 with TRBJ2-3; D unresolved. V was shortened by 2 bases and J by 2 bases, with 5 bases between the two germline ends. The CDR3 extends over 13 amino acids. Germline V CDR1 and CDR2: MNHEY, SVGAGI.

This clone occurred a few times. The rearrangement links TRBV9 to TRBJ2-5; D gene uncertain. The CDR3 extends over 12 amino acids. Per germline, CDR1 SGDLS and CDR2 YYNGEE. Trimming shortened V by 3 bases and J by 5 bases, and 8 bases separated the two germline ends. The DNA of the CDR3 is TGTGCCAGCAGCGGCGGATGGGAGACCCAGTACTTC. This sequence encodes CASSGGWETQYF.

This chain connects TRBV4-2 to TRBJ2-5, with D possibly TRBD1 on 5 matching bases. The CDR3 consists of 14 residues. The germline V gene encodes CDR1 LGHNA and CDR2 YNFKEQ. Deletions cut 4 bases from V and 5 bases from J, with 14 bases between. CDR3 sequence reads: CASSLLGVLETQYF. In DNA form, the CDR3 reads TGTGCCAGCAGCCTATTAGGGGTGTTGGAGACCCAGTACTTC.

The table lists this clone with a few counts. The V gene is TRBV28, the J gene TRBJ2-1, with TRBD1 identical over 10 bases. Unmatched junction bases numbered 15, after V lost 5 bases and J lost 5 bases. Germline loops: CDR1 MDHEN, CDR2 SYDVKM. This CDR3 spans 18 amino acids. CDR3 nucleotides: TGTGCCAGCAGTGCCGGGACAGGGGAACGTTACCCTGACAATGAGCAGTTCTTC. As protein: CASSAGTGERYPDNEQFF.

This clone was detected only once. The chain combines TRBV25-1 with TRBJ2-2; 7 bases are a match to TRBD2. Germline values: CDR1 MGHDK, CDR2 SYGVNS. Germline trimming cut 6 bases from V and 6 bases from J; bases unmatched to any gene: 13. CDR3 length: 16 amino acids. For the CDR3, the DNA is TGTGCCAGCAGAGGGACTGCGGGAGCGGGCCCCGGGGAGCTGTTTTTT. This codes for CASRGTAGAGPGELFF.

This clone came up a few times. The genes are TRBV18 and TRBJ1-2, with D tentatively TRBD1 (5 bases). Germline V gene lookup returns CDR1 KGHSH and CDR2 LQKENI. V gave up 4 bases and J gave up 0 bases, with 9 bases separating them. CDR3 size: 14 residues. The CDR3 here is CASSQDRANYGYTF. For the CDR3, the DNA is TGTGCCAGCTCACAAGACAGAGCTAACTATGGCTACACCTTC.

The gene calls are TRBV18 and TRBJ1-5, with TRBD1 matching over 8 bases. The CDR3 sequence is 15 residues long. The germline gives CDR1 KGHSH, CDR2 LQKENI. Trimming at V came to 6 bases and at J to 6 bases, leaving 10 bases not matched to a gene. CDR3 region: CASSADRVGGQPQHF. DNA for the CDR3: TGTGCCAGCTCTGCGGACAGGGTGGGGGGTCAGCCCCAGCATTTT.

V is TRBV7-9 and J is TRBJ2-7; 7 nucleotides agree with TRBD1. Germline V CDR1 and CDR2: SEHNR, FQNEAQ (reference sequence). The CDR3 length is 13 residues. The ends lost 5 bases at V and 2 bases at J; junction bases unmatched: 3. This CDR3 is CASSRTGAYEQYF. CDR3 nucleotide sequence: TGTGCCAGCAGCCGGACAGGCGCCTACGAGCAGTACTTC.

In its sample, this clone was seen a few times. This rearrangement joins TRBV15 to TRBJ2-1; weak D call: TRBD2 (5 bases). CDR3 length equals 14 residues. Per germline, CDR1 LNHNV and CDR2 YYDKDF (reference sequence). Between the trimmed V and J ends, which lost 5 bases and 8 bases, there was a span of 16 bases. The CDR3 loop is CATSETGIFYEQFF. The CDR3 DNA sequence: TGTGCCACCAGCGAAACGGGGATTTTCTATGAGCAGTTCTTC.

A few counts support this clone. The J gene is TRBJ2-5, the V gene TRBV15; D is unclear. The V and J ends lost 0 bases and 5 bases respectively, with 7 bases between them. This CDR3 is built from 13 residues. Germline CDR1 reads LNHNV; CDR2 reads YYDKDF (reference sequence). DNA of the CDR3: TGTGCCACCAGCAGAGAAGGAATGGAGACCCAGTACTTC. Encoded protein: CATSREGMETQYF.

This clone was counted between two and nine times. The chain has TRBV5-6 and TRBJ1-2; no firm D call. The ends were cut back, 3 bases at V and 7 bases at J, with 19 bases in the middle. Germline V gene sequence: CDR1 SGHDT, CDR2 YYEEEE. The CDR3 is 15 residues long. The CDR3 bases are TGTGCCAGCAGCTCCCCTCGTGAAGAGAGGCCTGGCTACACCTTC. It is translated as CASSSPREERPGYTF.

This rearrangement joins TRBV19 to TRBJ1-3; D is undetermined. The V end lost 3 bases, the J end lost 4 bases, and 13 bases lay between the germline ends. This CDR3 region has 15 residues. CDR1 is LNHDA, CDR2 SQIVND, per germline (reference sequence). The CDR3, as DNA: TGTGCCAGTAGTATTTCCAGGCCCCTCGGAAACACCATATATTTT. Translated: CASSISRPLGNTIYF.

The table lists this clone with a few counts. The V and J genes are TRBV21-1 and TRBJ2-7; the DNA was not compared with TRBD2, the D call given in the table. TRBV21-1 is listed as a pseudogene. This CDR3 has 13 residues. CDR3 bases: TGTGCCAGCAGCAAAGGTCCACTATACGAGCAGTACTTC. The encoded protein is CASSKGPLYEQYF.